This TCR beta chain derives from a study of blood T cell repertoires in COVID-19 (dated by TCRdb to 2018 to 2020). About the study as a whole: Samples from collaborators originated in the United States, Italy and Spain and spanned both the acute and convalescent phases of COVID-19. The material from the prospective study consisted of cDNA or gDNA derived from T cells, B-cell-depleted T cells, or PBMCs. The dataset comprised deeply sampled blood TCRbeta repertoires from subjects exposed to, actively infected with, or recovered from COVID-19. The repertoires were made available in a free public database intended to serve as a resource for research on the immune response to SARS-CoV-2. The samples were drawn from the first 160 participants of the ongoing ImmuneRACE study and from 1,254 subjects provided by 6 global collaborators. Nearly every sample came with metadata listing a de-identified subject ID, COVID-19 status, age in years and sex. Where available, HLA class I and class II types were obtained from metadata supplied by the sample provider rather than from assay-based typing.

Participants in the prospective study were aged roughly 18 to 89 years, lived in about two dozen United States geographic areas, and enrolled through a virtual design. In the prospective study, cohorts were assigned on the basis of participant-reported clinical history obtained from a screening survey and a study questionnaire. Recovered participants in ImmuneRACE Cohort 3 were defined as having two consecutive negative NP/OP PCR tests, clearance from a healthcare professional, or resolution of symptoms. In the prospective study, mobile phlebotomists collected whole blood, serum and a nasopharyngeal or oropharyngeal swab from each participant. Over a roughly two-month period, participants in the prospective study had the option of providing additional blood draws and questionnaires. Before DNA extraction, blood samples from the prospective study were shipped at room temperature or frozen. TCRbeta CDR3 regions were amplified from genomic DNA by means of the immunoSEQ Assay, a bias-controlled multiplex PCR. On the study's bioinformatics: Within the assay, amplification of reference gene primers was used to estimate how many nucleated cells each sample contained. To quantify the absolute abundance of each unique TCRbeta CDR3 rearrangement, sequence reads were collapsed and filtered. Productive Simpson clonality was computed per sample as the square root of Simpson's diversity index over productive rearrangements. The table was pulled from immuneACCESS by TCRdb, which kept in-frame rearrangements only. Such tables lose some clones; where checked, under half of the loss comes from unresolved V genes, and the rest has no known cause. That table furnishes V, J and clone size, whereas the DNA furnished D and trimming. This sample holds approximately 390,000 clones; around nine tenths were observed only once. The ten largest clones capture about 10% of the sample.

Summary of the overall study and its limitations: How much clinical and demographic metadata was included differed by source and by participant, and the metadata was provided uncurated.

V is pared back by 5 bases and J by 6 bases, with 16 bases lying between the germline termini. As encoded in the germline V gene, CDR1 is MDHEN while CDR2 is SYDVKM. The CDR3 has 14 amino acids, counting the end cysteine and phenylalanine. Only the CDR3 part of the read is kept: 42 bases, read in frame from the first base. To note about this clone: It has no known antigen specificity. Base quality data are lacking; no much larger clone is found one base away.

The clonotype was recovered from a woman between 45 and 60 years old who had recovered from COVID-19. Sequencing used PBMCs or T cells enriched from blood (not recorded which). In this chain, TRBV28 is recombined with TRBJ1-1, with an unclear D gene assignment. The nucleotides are TGTGCCAGCAGTCCAACACAGATGCTTCCTGAAGCTTTCTTT. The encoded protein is CASSPTQMLPEAFF. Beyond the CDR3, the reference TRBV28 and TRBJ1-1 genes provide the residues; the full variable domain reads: DVKVTQSSRYLVKRTGEKVFLECVQDMDHENMFWYRQDPGLGLRLIYFSYDVKMKEKGDIPEGYSVSREKKERFSLILESASTNQTSMYLCASSPTQMLPEAFFGQGTRLTVV.